This TCR beta chain was identified in a study of shared clonotypes between healthy human individuals. TCRdb's table, derived via immunoSEQ multiplex PCR, lists solely in-frame clones and lacks some. Here the sample spans around 990,000 clones, about 80% being singletons. The CDR3 covers 14 residues. Germline CDR1 and CDR2: MNHEY and SMNVEV (reference sequence). Trimming removed 8 bases from V and 1 base from J, with 12 bases in between. The chain employs TRBV27 and TRBJ1-5; a weak D match, TRBD1 (5 bases). This TCR came from a young man in good health. Some clones in this sample may be carry-over from other donors' samples. Sequences were obtained from memory CD4+ T cells from PBMCs. Subset given: CD45RA-negative fraction. In DNA form, the CDR3 reads TGTGCCAGCGGAATCGGGGGGAGCAATCAGCCCCAGCATTTT. It is translated as CASGIGGSNQPQHF.